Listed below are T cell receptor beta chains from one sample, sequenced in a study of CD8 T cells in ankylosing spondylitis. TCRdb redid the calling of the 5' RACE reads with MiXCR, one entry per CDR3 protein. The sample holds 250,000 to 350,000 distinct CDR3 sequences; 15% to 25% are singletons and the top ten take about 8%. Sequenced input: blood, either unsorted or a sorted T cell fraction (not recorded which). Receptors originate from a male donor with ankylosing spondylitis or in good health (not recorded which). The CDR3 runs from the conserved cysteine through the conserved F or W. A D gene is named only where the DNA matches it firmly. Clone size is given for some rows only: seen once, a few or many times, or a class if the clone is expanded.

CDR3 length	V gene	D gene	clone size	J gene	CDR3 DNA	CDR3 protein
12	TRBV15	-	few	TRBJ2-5	TGTGCCACCAGCAGGGACTACAGGACCCGCGACTTC	CATSRDYRTRDF
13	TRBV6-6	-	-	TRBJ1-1	TGTGCCAGCAGCCGAAACACGAACACTGAAGCTTTCTTT	CASSRNTNTEAFF
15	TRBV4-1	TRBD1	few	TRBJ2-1	TGCGCCAGCAGCCGGGGACAGGGAAATCACAATGAGCAGTTCTTC	CASSRGQGNHNEQFF
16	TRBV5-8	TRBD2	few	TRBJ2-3	TGTGCCAGCAGCTTGGCGAGTCTAGCGGGAGGCAGTACGCAGTATTTT	CASSLASLAGGSTQYF
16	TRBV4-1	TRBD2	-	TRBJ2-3	TGCGCCAGCAGCTTCCGGACTAGCACGGGGACAGATACGCAGTATTTT	CASSFRTSTGTDTQYF
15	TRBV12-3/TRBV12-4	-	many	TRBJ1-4	TGTGCCAGCAGTTTAGCGGGGGACTTTAATGAAAAACTGTTTTTT	CASSLAGDFNEKLFF
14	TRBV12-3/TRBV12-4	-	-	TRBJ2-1	TGTGCCAGCAGTCCGGGACCGAACTACAATGAGCAGTTCTTC	CASSPGPNYNEQFF
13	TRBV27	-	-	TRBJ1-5	TGTGCCAGCAAAGCGGGAGGAAATCAGCCCCAGCATTTT	CASKAGGNQPQHF
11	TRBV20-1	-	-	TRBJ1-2	TGCAGTGTGGAAGCGGGAGATGGCTACACCTTC	CSVEAGDGYTF
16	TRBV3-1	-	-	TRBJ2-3	TGTGCCAGCAGCCAAGTTCCCGGTGCTTGGACAGATACGCAGTATTTT	CASSQVPGAWTDTQYF
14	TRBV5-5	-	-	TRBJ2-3	TGTGCCAGCAGCTTGTATCGGGGCACAGATACGCAGTATTTT	CASSLYRGTDTQYF
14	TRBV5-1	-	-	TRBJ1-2	TGCGCCAGCAGCTTTTTGACAGGACCCTATGGCTACACCTTC	CASSFLTGPYGYTF